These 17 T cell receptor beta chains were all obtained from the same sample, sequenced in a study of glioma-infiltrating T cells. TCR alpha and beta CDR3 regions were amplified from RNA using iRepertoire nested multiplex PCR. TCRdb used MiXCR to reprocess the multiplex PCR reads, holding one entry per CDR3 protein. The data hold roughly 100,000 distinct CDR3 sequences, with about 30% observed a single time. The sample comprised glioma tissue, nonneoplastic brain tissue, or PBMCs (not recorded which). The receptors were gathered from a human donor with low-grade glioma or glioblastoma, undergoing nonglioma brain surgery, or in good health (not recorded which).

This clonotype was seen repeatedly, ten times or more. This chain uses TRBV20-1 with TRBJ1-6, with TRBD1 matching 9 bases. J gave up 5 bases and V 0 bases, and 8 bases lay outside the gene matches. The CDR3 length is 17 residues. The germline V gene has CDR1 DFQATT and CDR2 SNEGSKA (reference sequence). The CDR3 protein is CSARDAQGATDNSPLHF. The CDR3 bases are TGCAGTGCTAGAGACGCACAGGGGGCTACGGATAATTCACCCCTCCACTTT.

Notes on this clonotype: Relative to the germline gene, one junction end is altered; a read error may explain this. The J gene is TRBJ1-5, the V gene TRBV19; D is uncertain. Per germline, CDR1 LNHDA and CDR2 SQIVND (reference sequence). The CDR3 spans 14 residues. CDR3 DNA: TGTGCCAGTACCCTACAGAATAGCAATCAGCCCCGGCATTTT. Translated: CASTLQNSNQPRHF.

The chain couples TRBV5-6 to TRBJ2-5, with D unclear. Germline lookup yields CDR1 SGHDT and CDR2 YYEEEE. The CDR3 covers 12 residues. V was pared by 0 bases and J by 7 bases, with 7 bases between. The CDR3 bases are TGTGCCAGCAGCTTGGAAGACGTGACCCAGTACTTC. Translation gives CASSLEDVTQYF.

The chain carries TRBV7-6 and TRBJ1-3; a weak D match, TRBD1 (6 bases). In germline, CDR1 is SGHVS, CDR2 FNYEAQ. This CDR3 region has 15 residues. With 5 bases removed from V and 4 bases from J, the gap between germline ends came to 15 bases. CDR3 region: CASSPAQGPGNTIYF. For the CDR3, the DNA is TGTGCCAGCAGCCCCGCACAGGGCCCCGGAAACACCATATATTTT.

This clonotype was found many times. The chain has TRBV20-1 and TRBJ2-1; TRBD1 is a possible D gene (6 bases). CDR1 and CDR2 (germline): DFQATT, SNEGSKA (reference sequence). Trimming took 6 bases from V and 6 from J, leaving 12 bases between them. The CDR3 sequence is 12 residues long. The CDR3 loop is CSARLGGNEQFF. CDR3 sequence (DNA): TGCAGTGCCCGCCTAGGGGGCAATGAGCAGTTCTTC.

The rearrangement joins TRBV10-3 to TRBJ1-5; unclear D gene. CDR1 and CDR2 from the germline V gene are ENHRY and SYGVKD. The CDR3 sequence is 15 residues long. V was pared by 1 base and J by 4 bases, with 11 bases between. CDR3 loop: CAISEYGSSNQPQHF. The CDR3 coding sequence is TGTGCCATCAGTGAGTATGGGTCATCAAATCAGCCCCAGCATTTT.

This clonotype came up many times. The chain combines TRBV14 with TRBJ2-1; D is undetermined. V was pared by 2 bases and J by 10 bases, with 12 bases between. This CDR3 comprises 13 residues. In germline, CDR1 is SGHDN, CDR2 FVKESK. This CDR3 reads CASSQSPEGEQFF. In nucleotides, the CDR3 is TGTGCCAGCAGCCAATCCCCGGAAGGAGAGCAGTTCTTC.

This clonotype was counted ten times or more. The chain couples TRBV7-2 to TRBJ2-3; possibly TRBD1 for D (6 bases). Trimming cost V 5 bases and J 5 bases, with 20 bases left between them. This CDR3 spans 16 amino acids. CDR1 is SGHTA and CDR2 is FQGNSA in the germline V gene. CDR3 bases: TGTGCCAGCAGCGGACAGTATGGGTTAGCTGGAGATACGCAGTATTTT. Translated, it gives CASSGQYGLAGDTQYF.

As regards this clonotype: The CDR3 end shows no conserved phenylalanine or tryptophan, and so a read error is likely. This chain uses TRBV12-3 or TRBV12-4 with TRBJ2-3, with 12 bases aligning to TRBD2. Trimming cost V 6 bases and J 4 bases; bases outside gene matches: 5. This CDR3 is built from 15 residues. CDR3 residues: CASRRTSGVADTQYL. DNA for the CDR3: TGTGCCAGCAGGCGGACTAGCGGGGTTGCAGATACGCAGTATCTT.

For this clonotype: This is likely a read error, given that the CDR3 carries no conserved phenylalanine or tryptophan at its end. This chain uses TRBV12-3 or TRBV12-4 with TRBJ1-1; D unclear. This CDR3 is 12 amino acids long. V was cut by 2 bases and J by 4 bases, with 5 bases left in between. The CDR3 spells CASSLTVTEAFS. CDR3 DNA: TGTGCCAGCAGTTTAACAGTCACTGAAGCTTTCTCT.

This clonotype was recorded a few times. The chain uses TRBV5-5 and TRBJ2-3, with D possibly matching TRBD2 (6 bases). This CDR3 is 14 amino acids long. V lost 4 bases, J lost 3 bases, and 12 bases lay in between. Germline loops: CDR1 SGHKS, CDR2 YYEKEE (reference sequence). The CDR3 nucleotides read TGTGCCAGCAGCCAGACTAGGATTACAGATACGCAGTATTTT. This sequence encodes CASSQTRITDTQYF.

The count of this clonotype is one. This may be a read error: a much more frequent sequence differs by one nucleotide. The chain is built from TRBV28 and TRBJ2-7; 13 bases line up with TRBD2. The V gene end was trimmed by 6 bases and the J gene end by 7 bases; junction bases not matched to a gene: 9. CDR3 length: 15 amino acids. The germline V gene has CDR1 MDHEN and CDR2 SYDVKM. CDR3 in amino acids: CASSPGLAGSNEQYF. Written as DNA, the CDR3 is TGTGCCAGCAGCCCGGGACTAGCGGGGTCCAATGAGCAGTACTTC.

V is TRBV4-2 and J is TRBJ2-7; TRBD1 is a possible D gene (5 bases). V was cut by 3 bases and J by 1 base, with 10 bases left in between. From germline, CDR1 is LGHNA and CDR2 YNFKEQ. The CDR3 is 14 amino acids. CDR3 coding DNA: TGTGCCAGCAGCCATGTGGACACTTCCTACGAGCAGTACTTC. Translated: CASSHVDTSYEQYF.

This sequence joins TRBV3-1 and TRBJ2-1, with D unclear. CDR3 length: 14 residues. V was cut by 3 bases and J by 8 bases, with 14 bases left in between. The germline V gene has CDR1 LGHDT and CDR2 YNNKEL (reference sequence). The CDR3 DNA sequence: TGTGCCAGCAGCCAGCAGTTCCGGCGGCATGAGCAGTTCTTC. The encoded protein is CASSQQFRRHEQFF.

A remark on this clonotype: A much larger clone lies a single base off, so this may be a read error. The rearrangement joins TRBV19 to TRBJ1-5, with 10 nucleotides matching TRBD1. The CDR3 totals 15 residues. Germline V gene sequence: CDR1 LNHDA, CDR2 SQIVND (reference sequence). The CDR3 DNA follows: TGTGCCAGTAGTATTTGGACAGGGGGGAATCAGCGCCAGCATTTT. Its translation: CASSIWTGGNQRQHF.

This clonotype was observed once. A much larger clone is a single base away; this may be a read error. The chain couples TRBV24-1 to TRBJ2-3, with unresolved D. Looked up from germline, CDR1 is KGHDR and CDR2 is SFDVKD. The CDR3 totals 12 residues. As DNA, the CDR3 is TGTGCCACCAGTGATTTGCGCAGGCGAATCTGGTTT. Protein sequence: CATSDLRRRIWF.

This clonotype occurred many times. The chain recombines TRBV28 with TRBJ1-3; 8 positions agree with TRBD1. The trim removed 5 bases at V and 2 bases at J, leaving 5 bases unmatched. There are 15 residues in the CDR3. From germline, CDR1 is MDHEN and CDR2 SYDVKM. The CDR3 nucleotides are TGTGCCAGCAGTACACAGGGGGAAGCTGGAAACACCATATATTTT. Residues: CASSTQGEAGNTIYF. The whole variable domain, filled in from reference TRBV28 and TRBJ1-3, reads DVKVTQSSRYLVKRTGEKVFLECVQDMDHENMFWYRQDPGLGLRLIYFSYDVKMKEKGDIPEGYSVSREKKERFSLILESASTNQTSMYLCASSTQGEAGNTIYFGEGSWLTVV.